This T cell receptor beta chain is drawn from a study of HIV-infected patients and healthy controls. cDNA was made from roughly 470 ng RNA using alpha and beta constant primers. Separate chain-specific third strand synthesis with multiplexing indices produced the alpha and beta libraries. In TCRdb, the 5' RACE reads were re-called with MiXCR into one record per CDR3 protein. Of 3,500 to 4,000 distinct CDR3 sequences listed, 28% are singletons. Antiretroviral therapy had run roughly three months, about 14 weeks, before follow-up blood collection. No cell fractionation was done, so the repertoire covers all unsorted peripheral blood T cells. This clonotype was detected only a few times. Germline CDR1 SGHRS, CDR2 YFSETQ. The CDR3 runs to 14 residues. V was shortened by 7 bases and J by 3 bases, with 14 bases between the two germline ends.

V usage is TRBV5-1 and J usage is TRBJ2-1; D possibly matches TRBD1 or TRBD2 (5 bases each). The material sequenced was blood, taken during antiretroviral therapy. This receptor was taken from an adult with HIV infection. This CDR3 reads CASLGPGRYNEQFF. The CDR3 nucleotides read TGCGCCAGCCTGGGACCGGGTCGCTACAATGAGCAGTTCTTC.